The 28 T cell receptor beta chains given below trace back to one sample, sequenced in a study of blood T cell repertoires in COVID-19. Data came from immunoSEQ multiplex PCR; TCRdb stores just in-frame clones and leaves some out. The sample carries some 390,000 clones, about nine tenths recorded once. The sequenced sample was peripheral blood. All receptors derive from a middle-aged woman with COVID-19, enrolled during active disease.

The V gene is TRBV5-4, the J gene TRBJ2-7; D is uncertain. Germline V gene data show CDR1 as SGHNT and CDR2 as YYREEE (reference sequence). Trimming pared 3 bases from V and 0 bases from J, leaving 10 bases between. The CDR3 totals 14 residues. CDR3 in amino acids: CASSSPATSYEQYF. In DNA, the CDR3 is TGTGCCAGCAGCTCCCCAGCGACCTCCTACGAGCAGTACTTC.

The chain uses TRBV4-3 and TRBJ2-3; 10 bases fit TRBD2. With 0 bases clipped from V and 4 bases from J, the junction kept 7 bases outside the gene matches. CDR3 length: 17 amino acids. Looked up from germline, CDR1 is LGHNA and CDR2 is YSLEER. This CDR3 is CASSQDPLAGEADTQYF. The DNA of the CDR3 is TGCGCCAGCAGCCAAGATCCCCTAGCGGGGGAGGCAGATACGCAGTATTTT.

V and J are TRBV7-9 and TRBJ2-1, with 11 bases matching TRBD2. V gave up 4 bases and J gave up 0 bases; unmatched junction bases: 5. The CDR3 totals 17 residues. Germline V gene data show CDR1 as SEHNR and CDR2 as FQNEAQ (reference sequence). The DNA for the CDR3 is TGTGCCAGCAGCTCGTTAGCGGGAGGGAGCTCCTACAATGAGCAGTTCTTC. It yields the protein CASSSLAGGSSYNEQFF.

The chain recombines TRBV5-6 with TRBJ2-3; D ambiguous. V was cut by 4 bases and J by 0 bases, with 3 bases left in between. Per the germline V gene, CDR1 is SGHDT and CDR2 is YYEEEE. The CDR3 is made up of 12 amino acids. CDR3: CASSQSTDTQYF. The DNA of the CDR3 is TGTGCCAGCAGCCAAAGCACAGATACGCAGTATTTT. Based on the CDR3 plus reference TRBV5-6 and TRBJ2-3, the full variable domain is DAGVTQSPTHLIKTRGQQVTLRCSPKSGHDTVSWYQQALGQGPQFIFQYYEEEERQRGNFPDRFSGHQFPNYSSELNVNALLLGDSALYLCASSQSTDTQYFGPGTRLTVL.

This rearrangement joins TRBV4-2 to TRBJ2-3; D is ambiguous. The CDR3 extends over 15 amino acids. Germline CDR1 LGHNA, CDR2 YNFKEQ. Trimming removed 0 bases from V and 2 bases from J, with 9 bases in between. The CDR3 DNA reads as TGTGCCAGCAGCCAAGATGGCTCGCTCACAGATACGCAGTATTTT. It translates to CASSQDGSLTDTQYF.

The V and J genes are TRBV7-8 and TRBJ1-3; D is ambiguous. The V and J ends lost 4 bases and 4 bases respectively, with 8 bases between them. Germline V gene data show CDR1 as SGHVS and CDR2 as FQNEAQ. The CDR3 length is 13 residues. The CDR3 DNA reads TGTGCCAGCAGCTCCATCCAGGGAAACACCATATATTTT. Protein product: CASSSIQGNTIYF.

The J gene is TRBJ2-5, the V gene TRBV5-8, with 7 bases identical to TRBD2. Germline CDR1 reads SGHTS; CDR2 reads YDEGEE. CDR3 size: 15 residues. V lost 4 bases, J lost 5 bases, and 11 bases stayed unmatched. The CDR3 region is CASSHAVQGGETQYF. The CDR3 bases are TGTGCCAGCAGCCATGCGGTCCAGGGAGGGGAGACCCAGTACTTC.

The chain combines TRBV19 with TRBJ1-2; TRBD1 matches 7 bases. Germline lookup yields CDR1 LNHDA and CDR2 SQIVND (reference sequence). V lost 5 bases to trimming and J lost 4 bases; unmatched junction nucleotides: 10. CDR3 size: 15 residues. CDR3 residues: CASSPRQGLSYGYTF. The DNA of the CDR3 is TGTGCCAGTAGTCCCAGACAGGGTCTCTCCTATGGCTACACCTTC.

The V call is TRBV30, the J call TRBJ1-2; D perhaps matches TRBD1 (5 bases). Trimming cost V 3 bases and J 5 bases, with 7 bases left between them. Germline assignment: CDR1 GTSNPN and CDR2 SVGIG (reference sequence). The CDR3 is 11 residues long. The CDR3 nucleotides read TGTGCCTGGAGGACAGCTTATGGCTACACCTTC. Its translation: CAWRTAYGYTF.

CDR3 bases: TGTGCCAGTAGTGCGATTTTTAACTATGGCTACACCTTC. Amino acids: CASSAIFNYGYTF. The V call is TRBV19, the J call TRBJ1-2, with D unclear. Germline lookup yields CDR1 LNHDA and CDR2 SQIVND (reference sequence). This CDR3 comprises 13 residues. With 5 bases removed from V and 1 base from J, the gap between germline ends came to 8 bases. The variable domain in full, with the rest retrieved from reference TRBV19 and TRBJ1-2, is DGGITQSPKYLFRKEGQNVTLSCEQNLNHDAMYWYRQDPGQGLRLIYYSQIVNDFQKGDIAEGYSVSREKKESFPLTVTSAQKNPTAFYLCASSAIFNYGYTFGSGTRLTVV.

The CDR3 bases are TGTGCCAGCAGCTCTAGGGGGGGACGGCTCTATGGCTACACCTTC. Its protein product is CASSSRGGRLYGYTF. The chain is built from TRBV7-9 and TRBJ1-2; D perhaps matches TRBD1 (6 bases). CDR1 is SEHNR, CDR2 FQNEAQ, per germline (reference sequence). This CDR3 is built from 15 residues. Between the trimmed V and J ends, which lost 4 bases and 4 bases, there was a span of 16 bases.

CDR3: CAISELGGFDSPLHF. As DNA, the CDR3 is TGTGCCATCAGTGAACTCGGGGGATTCGATTCACCCCTCCACTTT. The chain has TRBV10-3 and TRBJ1-6, with a tentative D call TRBD1 (5 bases). Germline V lookup: CDR1 ENHRY, CDR2 SYGVKD. CDR3 length: 15 amino acids. V was cut by 3 bases and J by 8 bases, with 14 bases left in between.

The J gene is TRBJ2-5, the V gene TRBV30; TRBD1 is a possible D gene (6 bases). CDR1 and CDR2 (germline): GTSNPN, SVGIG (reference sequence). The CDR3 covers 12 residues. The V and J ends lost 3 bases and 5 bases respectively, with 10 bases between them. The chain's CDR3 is CAWRNRGETQYF. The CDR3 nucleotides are TGTGCCTGGAGGAATAGGGGGGAGACCCAGTACTTC.

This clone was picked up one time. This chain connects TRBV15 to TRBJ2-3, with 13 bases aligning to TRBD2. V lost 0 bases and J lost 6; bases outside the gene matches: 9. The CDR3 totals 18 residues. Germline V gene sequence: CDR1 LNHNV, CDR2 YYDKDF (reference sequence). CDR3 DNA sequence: TGTGCCACCAGCAGAGATCGGGGACTAGCGGGAATTAAGGATACGCAGTATTTT. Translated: CATSRDRGLAGIKDTQYF.

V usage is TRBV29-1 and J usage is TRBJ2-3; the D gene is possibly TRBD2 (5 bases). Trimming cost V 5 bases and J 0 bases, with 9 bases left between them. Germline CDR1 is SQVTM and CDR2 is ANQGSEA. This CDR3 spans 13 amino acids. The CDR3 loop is CSVRTGSTDTQYF. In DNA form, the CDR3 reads TGCAGCGTTAGGACTGGAAGCACAGATACGCAGTATTTT.

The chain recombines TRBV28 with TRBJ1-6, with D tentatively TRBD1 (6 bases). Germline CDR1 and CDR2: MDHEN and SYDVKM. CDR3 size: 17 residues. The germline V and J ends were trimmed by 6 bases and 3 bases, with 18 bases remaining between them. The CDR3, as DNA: TGTGCCAGCAGACCACAGGGTTTTCGGAGCTATAATTCACCCCTCCACTTT. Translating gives CASRPQGFRSYNSPLHF.

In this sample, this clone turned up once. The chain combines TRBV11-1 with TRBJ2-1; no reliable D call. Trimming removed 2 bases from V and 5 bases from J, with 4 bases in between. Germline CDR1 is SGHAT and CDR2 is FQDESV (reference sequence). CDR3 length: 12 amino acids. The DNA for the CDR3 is TGTGCCAGCAGCTTATCCGACAATGAGCAGTTCTTC. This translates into CASSLSDNEQFF.

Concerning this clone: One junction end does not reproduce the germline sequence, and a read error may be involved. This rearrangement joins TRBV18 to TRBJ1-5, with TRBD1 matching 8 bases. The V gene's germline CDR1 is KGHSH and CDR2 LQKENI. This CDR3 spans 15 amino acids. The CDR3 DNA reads TGTACCAGCTCACCCGGGACAGGTGTGGGTCAGCCCCAGCATTTT. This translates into CTSSPGTGVGQPQHF.

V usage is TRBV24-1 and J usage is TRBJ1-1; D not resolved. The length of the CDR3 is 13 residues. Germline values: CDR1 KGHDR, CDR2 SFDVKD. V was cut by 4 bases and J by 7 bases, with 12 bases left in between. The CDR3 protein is CATSENNGVEAFF. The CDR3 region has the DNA TGTGCCACCAGTGAAAATAACGGAGTTGAAGCTTTCTTT.

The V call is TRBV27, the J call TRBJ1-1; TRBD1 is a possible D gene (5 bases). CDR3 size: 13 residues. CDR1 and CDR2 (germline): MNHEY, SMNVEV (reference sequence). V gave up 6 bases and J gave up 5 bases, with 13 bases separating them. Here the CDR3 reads CASSPGGSTEAFF. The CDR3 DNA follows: TGTGCCAGCAGCCCTGGGGGGAGTACTGAAGCTTTCTTT.

CDR3: CASSPDRGFMNTEAFF. In DNA form, the CDR3 reads TGTGCCAGCAGTCCTGACAGGGGGTTTATGAACACTGAAGCTTTCTTT. J is TRBJ1-1 and V is TRBV28, with 9 nucleotides matching TRBD1. The CDR3 sequence is 16 residues long. V lost 5 bases to trimming and J lost 0 bases; unmatched junction nucleotides: 7. Germline loops: CDR1 MDHEN, CDR2 SYDVKM. The whole variable domain, filled in from reference TRBV28 and TRBJ1-1, reads DVKVTQSSRYLVKRTGEKVFLECVQDMDHENMFWYRQDPGLGLRLIYFSYDVKMKEKGDIPEGYSVSREKKERFSLILESASTNQTSMYLCASSPDRGFMNTEAFFGQGTRLTVV.

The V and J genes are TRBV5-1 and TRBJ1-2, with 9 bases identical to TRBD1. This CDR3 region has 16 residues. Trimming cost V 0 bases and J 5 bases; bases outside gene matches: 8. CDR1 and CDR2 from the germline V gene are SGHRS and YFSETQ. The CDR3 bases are TGCGCCAGCAGCTTGGCCCCGGGACAGGGTCCTTATGGCTACACCTTC. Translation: CASSLAPGQGPYGYTF.

This CDR3 reads CASSFRGTQQYF. CDR3 nucleotide sequence: TGTGCCAGCAGTTTTAGAGGTACGCAGCAGTACTTC. The V call is TRBV27, the J call TRBJ2-7; D is undetermined. V lost 3 bases and J 8 bases, leaving 11 bases between the germline ends. The V gene's germline CDR1 is MNHEY and CDR2 SMNVEV (reference sequence). This CDR3 spans 12 amino acids.

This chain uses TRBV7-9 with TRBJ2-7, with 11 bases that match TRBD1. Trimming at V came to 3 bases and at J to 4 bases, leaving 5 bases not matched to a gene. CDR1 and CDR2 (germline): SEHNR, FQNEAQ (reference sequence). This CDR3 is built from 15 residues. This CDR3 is CASSLRGTGGYEQYF. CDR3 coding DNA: TGTGCCAGCAGCTTGAGGGGGACAGGGGGGTACGAGCAGTACTTC.

The CDR3 loop is CASRPGQGYTF. The CDR3 DNA is TGTGCCAGTCGACCTGGACAGGGCTACACCTTC. This chain links TRBV27 with TRBJ1-2; a possible D gene is TRBD1 (6 bases). This CDR3 spans 11 amino acids. V was trimmed by 9 bases and J by 8 bases, leaving 13 bases between them. Per germline, CDR1 MNHEY and CDR2 SMNVEV (reference sequence).

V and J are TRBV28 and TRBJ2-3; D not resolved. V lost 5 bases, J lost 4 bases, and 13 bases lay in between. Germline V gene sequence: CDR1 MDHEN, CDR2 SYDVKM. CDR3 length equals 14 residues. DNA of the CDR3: TGTGCCAGCAGTCCTCCACTCGGTCCAGATACGCAGTATTTT. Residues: CASSPPLGPDTQYF. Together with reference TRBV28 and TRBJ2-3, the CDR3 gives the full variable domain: DVKVTQSSRYLVKRTGEKVFLECVQDMDHENMFWYRQDPGLGLRLIYFSYDVKMKEKGDIPEGYSVSREKKERFSLILESASTNQTSMYLCASSPPLGPDTQYFGPGTRLTVL.

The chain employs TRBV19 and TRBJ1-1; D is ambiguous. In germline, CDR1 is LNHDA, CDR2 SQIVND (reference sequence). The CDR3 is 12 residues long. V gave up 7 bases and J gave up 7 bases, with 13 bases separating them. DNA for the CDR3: TGTGCCAGTACCATCTCCCCAGATGAAGCTTTCTTT. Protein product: CASTISPDEAFF.

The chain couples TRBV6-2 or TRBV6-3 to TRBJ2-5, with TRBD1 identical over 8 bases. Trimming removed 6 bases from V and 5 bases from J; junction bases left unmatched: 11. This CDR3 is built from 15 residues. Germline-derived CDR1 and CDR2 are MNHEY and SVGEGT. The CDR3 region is CASSPSQGADETQYF. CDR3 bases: TGTGCCAGCAGCCCCTCGCAGGGGGCGGATGAGACCCAGTACTTC.